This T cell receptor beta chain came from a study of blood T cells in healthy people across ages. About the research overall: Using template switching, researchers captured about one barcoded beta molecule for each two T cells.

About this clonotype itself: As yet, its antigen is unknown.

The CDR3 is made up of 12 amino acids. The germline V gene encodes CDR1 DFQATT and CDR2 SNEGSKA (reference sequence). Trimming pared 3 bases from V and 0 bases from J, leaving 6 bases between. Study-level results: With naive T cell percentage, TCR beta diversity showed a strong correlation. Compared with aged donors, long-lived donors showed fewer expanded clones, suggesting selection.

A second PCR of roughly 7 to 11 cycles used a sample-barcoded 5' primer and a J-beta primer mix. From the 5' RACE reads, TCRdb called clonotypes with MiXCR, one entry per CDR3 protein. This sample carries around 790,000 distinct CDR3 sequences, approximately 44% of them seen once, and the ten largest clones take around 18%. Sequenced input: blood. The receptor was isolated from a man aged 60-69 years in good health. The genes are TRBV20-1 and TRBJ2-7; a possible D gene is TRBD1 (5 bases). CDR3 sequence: CSARGPSYEQYF. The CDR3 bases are TGCAGTGCTAGGGGGCCCTCCTACGAGCAGTACTTC.